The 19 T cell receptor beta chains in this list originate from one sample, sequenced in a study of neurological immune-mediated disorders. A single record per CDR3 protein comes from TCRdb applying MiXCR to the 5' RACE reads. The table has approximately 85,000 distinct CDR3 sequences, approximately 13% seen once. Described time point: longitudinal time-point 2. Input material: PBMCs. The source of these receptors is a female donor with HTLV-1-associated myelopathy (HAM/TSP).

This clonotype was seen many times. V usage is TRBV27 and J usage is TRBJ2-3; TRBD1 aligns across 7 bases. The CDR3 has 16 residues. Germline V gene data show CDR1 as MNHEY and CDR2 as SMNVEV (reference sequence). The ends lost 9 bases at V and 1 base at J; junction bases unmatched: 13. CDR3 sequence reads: CASADRLTVGTDTQYF. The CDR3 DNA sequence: TGTGCCAGTGCGGACAGGCTTACGGTGGGCACAGATACGCAGTATTTT.

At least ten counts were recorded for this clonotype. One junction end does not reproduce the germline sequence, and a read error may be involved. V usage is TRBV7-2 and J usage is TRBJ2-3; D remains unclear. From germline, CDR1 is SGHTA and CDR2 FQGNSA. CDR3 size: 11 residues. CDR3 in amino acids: CDSSFFDTQYF. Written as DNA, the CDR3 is TGTGACAGCAGCTTTTTTGATACGCAGTATTTT.

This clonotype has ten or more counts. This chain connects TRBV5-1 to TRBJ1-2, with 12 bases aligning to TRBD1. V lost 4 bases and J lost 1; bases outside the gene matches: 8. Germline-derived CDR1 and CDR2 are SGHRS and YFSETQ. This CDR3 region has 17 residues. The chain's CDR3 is CASSGGTGGWGNYGYTF. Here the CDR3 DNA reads TGCGCCAGCAGCGGTGGGACAGGGGGCTGGGGTAACTATGGCTACACCTTC.

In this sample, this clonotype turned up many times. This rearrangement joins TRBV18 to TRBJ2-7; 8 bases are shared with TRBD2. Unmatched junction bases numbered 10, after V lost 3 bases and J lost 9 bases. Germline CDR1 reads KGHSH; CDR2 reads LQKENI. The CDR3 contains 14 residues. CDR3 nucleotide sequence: TGTGCCAGCTCACCGGGTATAGCGGGGCCCGGGCAGTACTTC. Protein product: CASSPGIAGPGQYF.

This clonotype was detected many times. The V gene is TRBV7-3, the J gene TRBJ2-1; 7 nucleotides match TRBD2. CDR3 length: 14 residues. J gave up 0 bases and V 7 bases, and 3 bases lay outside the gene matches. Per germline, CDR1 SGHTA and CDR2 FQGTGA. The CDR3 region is CASNRGDSYNEQFF. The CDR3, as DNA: TGTGCCAGCAATCGGGGGGACTCCTACAATGAGCAGTTCTTC.

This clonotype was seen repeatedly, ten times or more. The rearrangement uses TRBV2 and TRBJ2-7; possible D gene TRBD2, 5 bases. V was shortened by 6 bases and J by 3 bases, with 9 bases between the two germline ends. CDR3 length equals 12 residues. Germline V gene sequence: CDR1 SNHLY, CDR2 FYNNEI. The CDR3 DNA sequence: TGTGCCAGCAGCGTGGACTTCTACGAGCAGTACTTC. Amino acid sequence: CASSVDFYEQYF.

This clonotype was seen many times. The CDR3 loop reads CASSDPGQGRGYGYTF. Written as DNA, the CDR3 is TGTGCCAGCAGTGATCCGGGACAAGGAAGGGGCTATGGCTACACCTTC. This chain connects TRBV25-1 to TRBJ1-2; D may be TRBD1 (6 bases). V was trimmed by 3 bases and J by 4 bases, leaving 18 bases between them. Germline CDR1 and CDR2: MGHDK and SYGVNS. The CDR3 loop spans 16 amino acids.

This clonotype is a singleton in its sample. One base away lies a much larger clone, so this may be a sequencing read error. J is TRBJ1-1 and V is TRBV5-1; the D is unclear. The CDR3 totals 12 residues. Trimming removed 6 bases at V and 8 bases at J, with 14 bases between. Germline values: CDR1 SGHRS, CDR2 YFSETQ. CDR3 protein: CASTSTVSEAFF. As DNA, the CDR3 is TGCGCCAGCACCTCAACCGTATCCGAAGCTTTCTTT.

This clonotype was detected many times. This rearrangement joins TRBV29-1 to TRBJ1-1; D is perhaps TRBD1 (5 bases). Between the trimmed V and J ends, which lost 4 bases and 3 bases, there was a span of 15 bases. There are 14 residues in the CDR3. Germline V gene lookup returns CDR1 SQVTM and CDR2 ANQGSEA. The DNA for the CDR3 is TGCAGCGTTGTGTCGGGGGTTTACGACACTGAAGCTTTCTTT. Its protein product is CSVVSGVYDTEAFF. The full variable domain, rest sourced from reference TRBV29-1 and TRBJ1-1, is SAVISQKPSRDICQRGTSLTIQCQVDSQVTMMFWYRQQPGQSLTLIATANQGSEATYESGFVIDKFPISRPNLTFSTLTVSNMSPEDSSIYLCSVVSGVYDTEAFFGQGTRLTVV.

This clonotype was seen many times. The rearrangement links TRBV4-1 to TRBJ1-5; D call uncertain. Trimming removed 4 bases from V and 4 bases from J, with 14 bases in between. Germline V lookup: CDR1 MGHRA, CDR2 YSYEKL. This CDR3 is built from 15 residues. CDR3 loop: CASSPGRANNQPQHF. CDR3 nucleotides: TGCGCCAGCAGCCCCGGGCGCGCAAATAATCAGCCCCAGCATTTT.

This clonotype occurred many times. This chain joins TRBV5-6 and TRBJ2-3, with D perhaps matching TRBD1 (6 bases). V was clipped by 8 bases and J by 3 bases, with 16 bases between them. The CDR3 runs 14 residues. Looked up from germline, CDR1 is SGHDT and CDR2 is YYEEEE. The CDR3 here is CASSSWQGTDTQYF. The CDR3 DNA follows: TGTGCCAGTTCATCCTGGCAGGGGACAGATACGCAGTATTTT.

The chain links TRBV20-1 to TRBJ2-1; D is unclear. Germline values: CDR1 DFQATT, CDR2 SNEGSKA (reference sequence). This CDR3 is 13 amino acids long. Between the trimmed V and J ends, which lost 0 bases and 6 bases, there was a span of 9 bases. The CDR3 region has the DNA TGCAGTGCTAGAGACGACGGGTTCAATGAGCAGTTCTTC. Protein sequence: CSARDDGFNEQFF.

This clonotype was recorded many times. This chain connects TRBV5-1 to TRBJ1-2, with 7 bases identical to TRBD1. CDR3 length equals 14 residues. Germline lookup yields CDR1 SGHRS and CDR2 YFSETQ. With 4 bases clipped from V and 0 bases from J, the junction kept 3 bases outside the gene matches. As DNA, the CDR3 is TGCGCCAGCAGCCTCGGGACAGCTAACTATGGCTACACCTTC. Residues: CASSLGTANYGYTF.

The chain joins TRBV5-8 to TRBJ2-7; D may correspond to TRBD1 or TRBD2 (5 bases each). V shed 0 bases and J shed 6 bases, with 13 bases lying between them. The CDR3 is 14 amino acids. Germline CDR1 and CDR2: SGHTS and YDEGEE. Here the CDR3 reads CASSLGGLGAEQYF. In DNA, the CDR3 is TGTGCCAGCAGCTTGGGAGGGCTCGGGGCCGAGCAGTACTTC.

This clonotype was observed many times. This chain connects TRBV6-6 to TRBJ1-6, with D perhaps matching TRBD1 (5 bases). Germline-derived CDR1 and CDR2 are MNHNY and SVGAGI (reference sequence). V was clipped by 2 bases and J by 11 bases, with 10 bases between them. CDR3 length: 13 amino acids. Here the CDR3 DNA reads TGTGCCAGCAGTTACGGAGGGGACGCACCCCTCCACTTT. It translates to CASSYGGDAPLHF.

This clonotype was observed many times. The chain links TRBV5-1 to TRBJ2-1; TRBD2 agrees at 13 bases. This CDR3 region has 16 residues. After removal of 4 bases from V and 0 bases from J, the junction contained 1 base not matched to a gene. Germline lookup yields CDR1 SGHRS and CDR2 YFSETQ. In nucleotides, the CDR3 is TGCGCCAGCAGCAGGACTAGCGGGGGCTCCTACAATGAGCAGTTCTTC. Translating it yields CASSRTSGGSYNEQFF.

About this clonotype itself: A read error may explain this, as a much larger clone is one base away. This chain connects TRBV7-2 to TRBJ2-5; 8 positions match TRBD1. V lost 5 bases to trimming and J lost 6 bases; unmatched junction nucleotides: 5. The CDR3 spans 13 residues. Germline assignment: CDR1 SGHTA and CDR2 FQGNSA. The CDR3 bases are TGTGCCAGCAGCGCCAGGGGGCTGAAGACCCAGTACTTC. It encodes CASSARGLKTQYF.

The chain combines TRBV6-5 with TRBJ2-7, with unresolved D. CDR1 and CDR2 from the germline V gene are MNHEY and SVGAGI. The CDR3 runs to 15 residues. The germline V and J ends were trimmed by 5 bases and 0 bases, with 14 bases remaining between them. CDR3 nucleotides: TGTGCCAGCAGTCGGAAGTCTAAAAGCTCCTACGAGCAGTACTTC. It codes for CASSRKSKSSYEQYF.

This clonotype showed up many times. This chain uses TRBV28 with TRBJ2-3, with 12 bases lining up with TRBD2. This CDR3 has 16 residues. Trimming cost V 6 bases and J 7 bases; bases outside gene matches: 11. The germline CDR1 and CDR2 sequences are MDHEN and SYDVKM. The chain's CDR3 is CASSNLAGGGRNTQYF. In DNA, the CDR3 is TGTGCCAGCAGCAATCTAGCGGGGGGGGGCAGGAATACGCAGTATTTT.